This TCR beta chain was identified in a study of early stage breast cancer tumors. This clone was detected only once. Each sample had two DNA replicates, approximately 0.49 ug blood or roughly 1.4 ug tissue. Method: immunoSEQ multiplex PCR; TCRdb's copy keeps in-frame clones and lacks some. The sample has around 30,000 clones; roughly four fifths are singletons. The CDR3 runs 12 residues. Unmatched junction bases numbered 5, after V lost 4 bases and J lost 5 bases. The germline CDR1 and CDR2 sequences are SQVTM and ANQGSEA. The sequence was obtained from a person aged 25 to 39 with breast cancer. Specimen: breast tumor tissue. This chain joins TRBV29-1 and TRBJ2-7; 7 bases align to TRBD2. CDR3 DNA: TGCAGCGTTGTCGGGCGGGAGCACGAGCAGTACTTC. Its translation: CSVVGREHEQYF.